This T cell receptor beta chain derives from a study of cytomegalovirus exposure and HLA in healthy donors. Study-level points and caveats: Rarity marked most TCR sequences, yet some public TCRs occurred in many donors. It was confirmed in vitro that a few of the CMV-associated chains were specific for CMV antigens. A list of approximately 160 TCR beta chains associated with cytomegalovirus was given. Later work showed greater clonal expansion in HLA-associated TCR beta chains than in equally common others.

The sample holds a few counts of this clone. The antigen remains undetermined. With 60 Vbeta and 13 Jbeta primers, the PCR was carried out. The data were produced by immunoSEQ multiplex PCR, yet TCRdb's version contains in-frame clones alone and is incomplete. Of some 69,000 clones listed, 70% to 85% were seen once; the top ten hold less than 3.5%. CDR1 SNHLY and CDR2 FYNNEI come from the germline V gene. V lost 4 bases to trimming and J lost 1 base, with 7 bases between them. The CDR3 spans 14 residues. Sequencing input: PBMCs. The clonotype comes from a woman in her twenties or thirties in good health and CMV-seronegative. V usage is TRBV2 and J usage is TRBJ1-4; D gene unclear. The CDR3 loop reads CASSVSVTNEKLFF. The CDR3 nucleotides are TGTGCCAGCAGTGTGTCCGTAACTAATGAAAAACTGTTTTTT.